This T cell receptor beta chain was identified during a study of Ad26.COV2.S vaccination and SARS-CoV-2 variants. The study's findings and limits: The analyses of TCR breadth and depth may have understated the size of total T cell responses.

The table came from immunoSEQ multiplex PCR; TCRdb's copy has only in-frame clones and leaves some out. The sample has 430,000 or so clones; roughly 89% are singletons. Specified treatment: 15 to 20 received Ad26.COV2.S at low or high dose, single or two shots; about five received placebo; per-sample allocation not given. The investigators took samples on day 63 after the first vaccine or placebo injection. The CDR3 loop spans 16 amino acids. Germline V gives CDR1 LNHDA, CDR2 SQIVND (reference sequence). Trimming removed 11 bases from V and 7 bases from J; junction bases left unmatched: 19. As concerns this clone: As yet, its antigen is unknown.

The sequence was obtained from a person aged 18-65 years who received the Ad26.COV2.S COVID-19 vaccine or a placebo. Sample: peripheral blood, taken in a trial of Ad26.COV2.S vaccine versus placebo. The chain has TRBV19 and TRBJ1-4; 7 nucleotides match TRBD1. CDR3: CASQTTGVGRREKLFF. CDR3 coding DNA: TGTGCCTCCCAGACCACAGGGGTCGGTCGTCGTGAAAAACTGTTTTTT.